The clone carrying this TCR beta chain was found a few times. Its antigen is as yet unknown. Libraries from naive CD8 cells were generated from approximately 20,000 to 980,000 sorted cells (with 10%, 30% or 50% RNA). This entry belongs to a study of molecular identifiers for immune sequencing clone quantification. Study-wide findings and caveats: More than 99% of effector molecules, versus under 1% of naive-cell molecules, belonged to clones above 20 RNA copies.

It was with previously described methods and listed TCR primers that bulk TCR libraries were made. Via MiXCR, TCRdb re-called the PCR reads, giving one row per CDR3 protein. This table holds approximately 590,000 distinct CDR3 sequences, roughly 25% found once. V was trimmed by 3 bases and J by 5 bases, leaving 15 bases between them. The CDR3 has 14 amino acids. The V gene's germline CDR1 is SGDLS and CDR2 YYNGEE. Input material: naive CD8+ T cells from blood, with Jurkat cell RNA spiked in. The subset denotes: FACS-sorted CD8+CD4-CCR7+CD45RA+ naive T cells. This sequence was found in a human donor in good health. Some libraries in this study had Jurkat cell RNA spiked in. The gene calls are TRBV9 and TRBJ2-7; D may correspond to TRBD1 or TRBD2 (5 bases each). CDR3 sequence: CASSAAGTVDEQYF. The CDR3 bases are TGTGCCAGCAGCGCGGCCGGGACGGTAGACGAGCAGTACTTC.